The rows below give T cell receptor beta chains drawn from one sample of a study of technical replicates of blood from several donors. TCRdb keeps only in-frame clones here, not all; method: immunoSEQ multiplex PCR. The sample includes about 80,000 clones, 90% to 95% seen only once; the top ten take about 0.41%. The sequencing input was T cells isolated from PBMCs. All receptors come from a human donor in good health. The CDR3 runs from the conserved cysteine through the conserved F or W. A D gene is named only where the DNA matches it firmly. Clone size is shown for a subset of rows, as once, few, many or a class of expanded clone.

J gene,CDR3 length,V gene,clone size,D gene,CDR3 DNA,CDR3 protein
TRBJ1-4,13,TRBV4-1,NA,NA,TGCGCCAGCAGTCGTGAGGCAAATGAAAAACTGTTTTTT,CASSREANEKLFF
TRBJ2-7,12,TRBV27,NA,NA,TGTGCCAGCAGTCTAACTAGAGCCGAGCAGTACTTC,CASSLTRAEQYF
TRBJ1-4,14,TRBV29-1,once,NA,TGCAGCGTTGAAATCGGCAGGGGTAGAGAAAAACTGTTTTTT,CSVEIGRGREKLFF
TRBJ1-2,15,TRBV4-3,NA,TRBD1,TGCGCCAGCAGCCCGGGGACAGGGACAAACTATGGCTACACCTTC,CASSPGTGTNYGYTF
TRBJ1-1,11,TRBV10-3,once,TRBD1,TGTGCCTCCCAGGGGGGCACTGAAGCTTTCTTT,CASQGGTEAFF
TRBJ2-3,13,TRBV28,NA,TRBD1,TGTGCCAGCGGACAGGGGGTAACAGATACGCAGTATTTT,CASGQGVTDTQYF
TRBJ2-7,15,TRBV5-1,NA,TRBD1,TGCGCCAGCAGCTTGGTACCGGGACAGATTCACGAGCAGTACTTC,CASSLVPGQIHEQYF
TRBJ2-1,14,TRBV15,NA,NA,TGTGCCACCAGCAGAAGCAGGGGTGGAAATGAGCAGTTCTTC,CATSRSRGGNEQFF
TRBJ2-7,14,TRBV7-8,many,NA,TGTGCCAGCAGCTTAGCGGGAGTGAGCTACGAGCAGTACTTC,CASSLAGVSYEQYF
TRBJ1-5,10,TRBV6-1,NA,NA,TGTGCCATTAGCCTACAGCCCCAGCATTTT,CAISLQPQHF
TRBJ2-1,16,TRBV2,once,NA,TGTGCCAGCCCCTCTCGGTGGCTAGCGTTCGACAATGAGCAGTTCTTC,CASPSRWLAFDNEQFF
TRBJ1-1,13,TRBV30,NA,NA,TGTGCCTGGAGTGCTTCCGGGTGGGCTGAAGCTTTCTTT,CAWSASGWAEAFF
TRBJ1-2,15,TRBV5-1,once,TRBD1,TGCGCCAGCAGCTCCTCCGGGACAGGGGGCCATGGCTACACCTTC,CASSSSGTGGHGYTF
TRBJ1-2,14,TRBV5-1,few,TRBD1,TGCGCCAGCAGCGGAGGACAGGGAAGTTCTGGCTACACCTTC,CASSGGQGSSGYTF
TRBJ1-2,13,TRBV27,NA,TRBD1,TGTGCCAGCAGACAGGGGGGATATGATGGCTACACCTTC,CASRQGGYDGYTF
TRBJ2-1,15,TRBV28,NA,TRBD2,TGTGCCAGCAGTGATAGCGGGAGGGCGCTGGGAGAGCAGTTCTTC,CASSDSGRALGEQFF
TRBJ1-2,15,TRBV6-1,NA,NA,TGTGCCAGCAGTGAAGGGGACACATATAACTATGGCTACACCTTC,CASSEGDTYNYGYTF
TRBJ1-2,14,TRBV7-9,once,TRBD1,TGTGCCAGCTGGGATGACCGGGACAGGGGGGGCTACACCTTC,CASWDDRDRGGYTF
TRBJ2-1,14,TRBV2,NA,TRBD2,TGTGCCAGCAGAGTACTAGCGGGAAACAATGAGCAGTTCTTC,CASRVLAGNNEQFF
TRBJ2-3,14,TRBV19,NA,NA,TGTGCCAGTAACCCTCCAGGCAGTGAATATACGCAGTATTTT,CASNPPGSEYTQYF
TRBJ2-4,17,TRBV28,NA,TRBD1,TGTGCCAGCAGTTTAAGGCAGGGGGCTATAACCAAAAACATTCAGTACTTC,CASSLRQGAITKNIQYF
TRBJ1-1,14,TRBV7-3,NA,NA,TGTGCCAGCAGCTTGAAAGGGGAAGGCACTGAAGCTTTCTTT,CASSLKGEGTEAFF
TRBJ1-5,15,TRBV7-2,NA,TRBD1,TGTGCCAGCAGCTTTGGGACAGTTAGCAATCAGCCCCAGCATTTT,CASSFGTVSNQPQHF
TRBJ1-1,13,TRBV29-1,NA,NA,TGCAGCGGCATACCGGGACAGAACACTGAAGCTTTCTTT,CSGIPGQNTEAFF
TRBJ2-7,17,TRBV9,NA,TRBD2,TGTGCCAGCAGCAAGGGACTAGCGGGATCGGCGTCCTACGAGCAGTACTTC,CASSKGLAGSASYEQYF
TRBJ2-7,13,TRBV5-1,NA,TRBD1,TGCGCCAGCAGCACCCGGACAGGGGGCGAGCAGTACTTC,CASSTRTGGEQYF
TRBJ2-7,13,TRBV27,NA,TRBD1,TGTGCCAGCAGTTACAGGGGGTCCTACGAGCAGTACTTC,CASSYRGSYEQYF
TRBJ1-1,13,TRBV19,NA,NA,TGTGCCAGTAGTTATACAGAGAACACTGAAGCTTTCTTT,CASSYTENTEAFF
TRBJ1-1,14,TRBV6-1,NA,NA,TGTGCCAGCAGGGTGGACCCCGACAGCTTTGAAGCTTTCTTT,CASRVDPDSFEAFF
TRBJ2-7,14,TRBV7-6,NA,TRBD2,TGTGCCAGCAGCTTATCAGCGGGAGTGACCGAGCAGTACTTC,CASSLSAGVTEQYF
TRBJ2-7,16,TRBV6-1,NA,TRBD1,TGTGCCAGCAGTGACGGGCTCGACAGGGTAGCCTACGAGCAGTACTTC,CASSDGLDRVAYEQYF
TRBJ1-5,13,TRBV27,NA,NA,TGTGCCAGCAGTTTTTATAGCAATCAGCCCCAGCATTTT,CASSFYSNQPQHF
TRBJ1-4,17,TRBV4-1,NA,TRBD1,TGCGCCAGCAGCCAAGTTGGTCAGGGGGAATCTAATGAAAAACTGTTTTTT,CASSQVGQGESNEKLFF
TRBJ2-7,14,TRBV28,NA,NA,TGTGCCAGCAGTTTAGGGACATACGGCTACGAGCAGTACTTC,CASSLGTYGYEQYF
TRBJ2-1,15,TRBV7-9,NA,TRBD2,TGTGCCAGCAGCCCTGGACTAGCGGGCGTCAATGAGCAGTTCTTC,CASSPGLAGVNEQFF
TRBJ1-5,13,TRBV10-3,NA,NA,TGTGCCATCGGGGGGTTTGAGGATCAGCCCCAGCATTTT,CAIGGFEDQPQHF
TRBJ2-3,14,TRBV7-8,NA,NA,TGTGCCAGCAGCCAGACTCGGGGAACAGATACGCAGTATTTT,CASSQTRGTDTQYF
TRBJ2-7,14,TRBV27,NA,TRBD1,TGTGCCAGCAGTTTGGGACAGGGAACCTACGAGCAGTACTTC,CASSLGQGTYEQYF
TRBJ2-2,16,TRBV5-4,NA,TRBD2,TGTGCCAGCAGCATACGGGGGGAGGGTTACACCGGGGAGCTGTTTTTT,CASSIRGEGYTGELFF
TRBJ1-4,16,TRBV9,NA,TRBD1,TGTGCCAGCAGCACCGGGACAGGGCTGGGGAATGAAAAACTGTTTTTT,CASSTGTGLGNEKLFF
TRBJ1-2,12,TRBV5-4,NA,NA,TGTGCCAGCAGGCCCGCCAGGGGCGACTACACCTTC,CASRPARGDYTF